The 15 T cell receptor beta chains presented below share a single source sample, sequenced in a study of siplizumab effects on memory and regulatory T cells. Clones were sequenced by immunoSEQ multiplex PCR, and TCRdb holds only the in-frame ones, with some missing. This table has over 95,000 clones, approximately 92% appearing once. The material sequenced was non-Treg CD4+ T cells sorted from blood. The receptor set was obtained from a human donor in good health.

This clone was counted once. This rearrangement joins TRBV4-1 to TRBJ2-1; no reliable D call. The CDR3 has 16 residues. The V gene's germline CDR1 is MGHRA and CDR2 YSYEKL. V dropped 1 base and J dropped 8 bases, with 18 bases sitting between them. Written as DNA, the CDR3 is TGCGCCAGCAGCCAAGTAAATGTAGGGATATACGATGAGCAGTTCTTC. Amino acid sequence: CASSQVNVGIYDEQFF.

The rearrangement uses TRBV9 and TRBJ2-5; 12 bases fit TRBD2. Germline CDR1 reads SGDLS; CDR2 reads YYNGEE. J lost 1 base, V lost 0 bases, and 7 bases had no gene match. The CDR3 length is 18 residues. The CDR3 here is CASSVGHLAGGPQETQYF. As DNA, the CDR3 is TGTGCCAGCAGCGTAGGACATCTAGCGGGGGGGCCCCAAGAGACCCAGTACTTC.

The chain links TRBV19 to TRBJ1-1; maybe TRBD1 (6 bases). Trimming removed 5 bases at V and 3 bases at J, with 13 bases between. This CDR3 comprises 14 residues. Germline V gene sequence: CDR1 LNHDA, CDR2 SQIVND (reference sequence). The CDR3 sequence: CASSFHRADTEAFF. CDR3 DNA sequence: TGTGCCAGTAGTTTCCACAGGGCGGACACTGAAGCTTTCTTT.

This sequence joins TRBV2 and TRBJ1-4; D is unresolved. Trimming left V 4 bases short and J 3 bases short, with 12 bases between. CDR3 length: 15 amino acids. Per germline, CDR1 SNHLY and CDR2 FYNNEI. The CDR3 region has the DNA TGTGCCAGCAGTGGGCAAGGCACGGCTAATGAAAAACTGTTTTTT. As protein: CASSGQGTANEKLFF. The full variable domain, completed using reference TRBV2 and TRBJ1-4, is EPEVTQTPSHQVTQMGQEVILRCVPISNHLYFYWYRQILGQKVEFLVSFYNNEISEKSEIFDDQFSVERPDGSNFTLKIRSTKLEDSAMYFCASSGQGTANEKLFFGSGTQLSVL.

The chain carries TRBV5-4 and TRBJ2-6; 7 positions match TRBD2. CDR3 length: 15 residues. Germline assignment: CDR1 SGHNT and CDR2 YYREEE (reference sequence). The V segment lost 4 bases and the J segment 2 bases; nucleotides outside the gene matches: 3. The CDR3 reads CASSPSGAGANVLTF. CDR3 coding DNA: TGTGCCAGCAGCCCCAGCGGGGCTGGGGCCAACGTCCTGACTTTC.

The V call is TRBV10-3, the J call TRBJ1-2; D gene ambiguous. Germline V CDR1 and CDR2: ENHRY, SYGVKD. This CDR3 spans 15 amino acids. Deletions cut 2 bases from V and 8 bases from J, with 18 bases between. The CDR3, as DNA: TGTGCCATCAGTGAGAGCCCCGGAGGATCTGGGGGCTACACCTTC. Translated: CAISESPGGSGGYTF.

The chain has TRBV28 and TRBJ1-5; no clear D gene. The CDR3 sequence is 13 residues long. V lost 1 base to trimming and J lost 2 bases, with 3 bases between them. From germline, CDR1 is MDHEN and CDR2 SYDVKM. CDR3 sequence reads: CASSLSGNQPQHF. CDR3 in DNA: TGTGCCAGCAGTTTATCCGGCAATCAGCCCCAGCATTTT. Full variable domain (rest looked up from reference TRBV28 and TRBJ1-5): DVKVTQSSRYLVKRTGEKVFLECVQDMDHENMFWYRQDPGLGLRLIYFSYDVKMKEKGDIPEGYSVSREKKERFSLILESASTNQTSMYLCASSLSGNQPQHFGDGTRLSIL.

J is TRBJ1-2 and V is TRBV25-1; TRBD1 agrees at 9 bases. Germline CDR1 is MGHDK and CDR2 is SYGVNS. Trimming took 3 bases from V and 8 from J; bases not matched to a gene: 10. This CDR3 has 15 residues. The CDR3 DNA follows: TGTGCCAGCAGTGAGAGCACCGGGACAGGGATCGGCTACACCTTC. Translation gives CASSESTGTGIGYTF.

The V and J genes are TRBV18 and TRBJ1-4; 7 nucleotides align to TRBD1. V was clipped by 6 bases and J by 10 bases; unmatched bases: 2. The CDR3 is made up of 11 amino acids. Germline assignment: CDR1 KGHSH and CDR2 LQKENI. CDR3 sequence: CASSAGGKLFF. The CDR3 nucleotides read TGTGCCAGCTCGGCAGGGGGAAAACTGTTTTTT. The full variable domain, with the rest looked up from reference TRBV18 and TRBJ1-4, is NAGVMQNPRHLVRRRGQEARLRCSPMKGHSHVYWYRQLPEEGLKFMVYLQKENIIDESGMPKERFSAEFPKEGPSILRIQQVVRGDSAAYFCASSAGGKLFFGSGTQLSVL.

The chain employs TRBV11-2 and TRBJ2-7; possibly TRBD2 for D (6 bases). Germline values: CDR1 SGHAT, CDR2 FQNNGV. The CDR3 covers 16 residues. Trimming cost V 5 bases and J 5 bases, with 22 bases left between them. CDR3 coding DNA: TGTGCCAGCAGCATGAGCATCGGGGGAATGGTCGACGAGCAGTACTTC. Translation gives CASSMSIGGMVDEQYF.

The rearrangement joins TRBV6-6 to TRBJ2-5; D may correspond to TRBD1 or TRBD2 (6 bases each). This CDR3 is 15 amino acids long. V was shortened by 8 bases and J by 5 bases, with 21 bases between the two germline ends. The V gene's germline CDR1 is MNHNY and CDR2 SVGAGI (reference sequence). In DNA, the CDR3 is TGTGCCAGCCGGAAAGGGGGGACGGCAGATGAGACCCAGTACTTC. Its translation is CASRKGGTADETQYF.

The chain joins TRBV10-3 to TRBJ1-1, with TRBD1 matching over 7 bases. J was trimmed by 5 bases and V by 8 bases; bases with no gene match: 14. This CDR3 spans 15 amino acids. Germline CDR1 reads ENHRY; CDR2 reads SYGVKD. The DNA for the CDR3 is TGTGCCATCGCCGCTTCACAGGGGATTGGAACTGAAGCTTTCTTT. The encoded protein is CAIAASQGIGTEAFF.

The V gene is TRBV5-6, the J gene TRBJ1-2; D not resolved. With 3 bases removed from V and 4 bases from J, the gap between germline ends came to 10 bases. The CDR3 is made up of 13 amino acids. The V gene's germline CDR1 is SGHDT and CDR2 YYEEEE. The DNA of the CDR3 is TGTGCCAGCAGCTCTGGACCGGGCTATGGCTACACCTTC. Encoded protein: CASSSGPGYGYTF.

The chain recombines TRBV28 with TRBJ1-1; D gene uncertain. This CDR3 is 12 amino acids long. Germline loops: CDR1 MDHEN, CDR2 SYDVKM. With 2 bases removed from V and 5 bases from J, the gap between germline ends came to 6 bases. Here the CDR3 DNA reads TGTGCCAGCAGTTTAGTTAAAACTGAAGCTTTCTTT. Its protein is CASSLVKTEAFF.

This chain uses TRBV5-1 with TRBJ2-1, with D possibly being TRBD1 (6 bases). In germline, CDR1 is SGHRS, CDR2 YFSETQ. V shed 0 bases and J shed 7 bases, with 14 bases lying between them. This CDR3 spans 15 amino acids. CDR3: CASSLAGNRENEQFF. CDR3 coding DNA: TGCGCCAGCAGCTTGGCGGGCAACAGGGAAAATGAGCAGTTCTTC.